These T cell receptor beta chains were read from a single sample in a study of T cells after yellow fever vaccination. Each CDR3 protein gets one entry after TCRdb re-called the 5' RACE reads with MiXCR. The data contain some 400,000 distinct CDR3 sequences, 6.2% of them seen just once; the ten biggest clones take up 15%. The sequences come from PBMCs, collected 5 days after the yellow fever booster vaccination. The receptors derive from a young man who received the YFV17D yellow fever vaccine. Both conserved end residues are part of each CDR3. D genes are given only for firm matches. Part of the rows lack a size; the others show once, few, many or a class for expanded clones.

clone_size,d_call,v_call,j_call,cdr3_nt,cdr3_aa
few,TRBD2,TRBV10-3,TRBJ2-2,TGTGCCACCGCCGGGACTACCAACACCGGGGAGCTGTTTTTT,CATAGTTNTGELFF
many,.,TRBV4-3,TRBJ1-4,TGCGCCAGCAGCCGGACCAAAGTAGCTAATGAAAAACTGTTTTTT,CASSRTKVANEKLFF
few,.,TRBV7-2,TRBJ2-5,TGTGCCAGCCATACGGGCTCGTTGCAAGAGACCCAGTACTTC,CASHTGSLQETQYF
.,TRBD1,TRBV11-2,TRBJ2-3,TGTGCCAGCAGTTTTCCCGCTCCCTTCAGGGGGCTAAGCACAGATACGCAGTATTTT,CASSFPAPFRGLSTDTQYF
few,.,TRBV7-3,TRBJ2-2,TGTGCCAGCAGCTTCGGGGGGCCCGGGGAGCTGTTTTTT,CASSFGGPGELFF
few,.,TRBV5-4,TRBJ2-5,TGTGCCAGCAGCTTTCATGGGGGGCTGGAGACCCAGTACTTC,CASSFHGGLETQYF
few,.,TRBV19,TRBJ2-2,TGTGCCAGTAGTATAGATCTGTTACCCGGGGAGCTGTTTTTT,CASSIDLLPGELFF
many,.,TRBV3-1,TRBJ1-1,TGTGCCAGCAGCCAACTGTTACAGGCGGAAGCTTTCTTT,CASSQLLQAEAFF
few,TRBD1,TRBV7-6,TRBJ2-2,TGTGCCAGCAGCCACCTAGGACAGGCCGGGGAGCTGTTTTTT,CASSHLGQAGELFF
many,TRBD1,TRBV7-9,TRBJ1-6,TGTGCCAGCAGCCGGACAGGGGGCGAATCACCCCTCCACTTT,CASSRTGGESPLHF
.,TRBD1,TRBV20-1,TRBJ2-7,TGCAGTGCAGGGGGCAGGAACACCTACGAGCAGTACTTC,CSAGGRNTYEQYF
few,.,TRBV5-1,TRBJ2-5,TGCGCCAGCAGCTTGGGGCCGGGAGACCAAGAGACCCAGTACTTC,CASSLGPGDQETQYF
.,.,TRBV20-1,TRBJ2-5,TGCAGTGCCCCCCGCTATTACCAAGAGACCCAGTACTTC,CSAPRYYQETQYF
few,.,TRBV20-1,TRBJ2-3,TGCAGTGCTGGCAGGAGGGAGTTCGGTGATACGCAGTATTTT,CSAGRREFGDTQYF
few,.,TRBV4-3,TRBJ2-3,TGCGCCAGCAGCCAAGATGTTGTCAGGGAATCTAGCACAGATACGCAGTATTTT,CASSQDVVRESSTDTQYF
many,.,TRBV4-1,TRBJ2-2,TGCGCCAGCAGCCAAGAGACCGGGGGCGGGAGAGGCTGGACCGGGGAGCTGTTTTTT,CASSQETGGGRGWTGELFF
few,.,TRBV19,TRBJ1-2,TGTGCCAGTAGTATAGCTACAGCTAACTATGGCTACACCTTC,CASSIATANYGYTF
.,TRBD2,TRBV7-8,TRBJ2-2,TGTGCCAGCAGCTTAATTGCGGGAGTCCCGCGGGGGGAGCTGTTTTTT,CASSLIAGVPRGELFF
.,.,TRBV5-1,TRBJ2-1,TGCGCCAGCAGCTTGGAGACTAGAGCCTACAATGAGCAGTTCTTC,CASSLETRAYNEQFF
few,.,TRBV12-3/TRBV12-4,TRBJ1-6,TGTGCCAGCAGTTTTGATAATTCACCCCTCCACTTT,CASSFDNSPLHF
many,.,TRBV7-7,TRBJ2-2,TGTGCCAGCACGAAGGGGGGCGGCACCGGGGAGCTGTTTTTT,CASTKGGGTGELFF
few,.,TRBV5-1,TRBJ2-3,TGCGCCAGCAGCCACAGGACGAGCACAGATACGCAGTATTTT,CASSHRTSTDTQYF
.,.,TRBV5-4,TRBJ2-7,TGTGCCAGCAGCTCCCGGGACATTGCCTACGAGCAGTACTTC,CASSSRDIAYEQYF
many,TRBD2,TRBV5-1,TRBJ2-7,TGCGCCAGCAGCTTAGCGGGATCTTTCTACGAGCAGTACTTC,CASSLAGSFYEQYF
.,TRBD2,TRBV20-1,TRBJ2-3,TGCAGTGCTATGGCGGGTAGCGGGTTCACAGATACGCAGTATTTT,CSAMAGSGFTDTQYF
many,.,TRBV7-2,TRBJ1-1,TGTGCCAGCAGCGCCTTGTTCACTGAAGCTTTCTTT,CASSALFTEAFF
few,TRBD2,TRBV7-8,TRBJ2-5,TGTGCCAGCAGCCCGTGGACTAGCGGGAGTCAGGGGACCCAGTACTTC,CASSPWTSGSQGTQYF
many,.,TRBV12-3/TRBV12-4,TRBJ1-5,TGTGCCAGCAGCCGAGCTGGATTTAGCAATCAGCCCCAGCATTTT,CASSRAGFSNQPQHF
many,.,TRBV5-1,TRBJ1-1,TGCGCCAGCAGCTTGGAGGGGAGCGAAGCTTTCTTT,CASSLEGSEAFF
many,TRBD1,TRBV7-9,TRBJ1-4,TGTGCCAGCAGCTTTTGGACAGGGGATGAAAAACTGTTTTTT,CASSFWTGDEKLFF
few,.,TRBV12-3/TRBV12-4,TRBJ2-3,TGTGCCACCTCGAACCCTCAAGAAACGCAGTATTTT,CATSNPQETQYF
many,.,TRBV20-1,TRBJ2-5,TGCAGTGCTAGAGATACGGGGGTAATCGGGGAGACCCAGTACTTC,CSARDTGVIGETQYF
many,.,TRBV7-2,TRBJ2-4,TGTGCCAGCAGCCAGGCCGACAGAGCGATAAACATTCAGTACTTC,CASSQADRAINIQYF
.,TRBD1,TRBV6-2/TRBV6-3,TRBJ2-7,TGTGCCAGCAGTAGGCAGGGGACAGATTACTACGAGCAGTACTTC,CASSRQGTDYYEQYF
.,.,TRBV3-1,TRBJ1-2,TGTGCCAGCAGCCGTACTCTACAGGGTAACTATGGCTACACCTTC,CASSRTLQGNYGYTF
.,.,TRBV12-3/TRBV12-4,TRBJ2-1,TGTGCCAGCAGTCTTCCAACGAACTATGAGCAGTTCTTC,CASSLPTNYEQFF
few,TRBD1,TRBV12-3/TRBV12-4,TRBJ1-1,TGTGCCAGCAGTTTCACCACAGGGGGCTCTGAAGCTTTCTTT,CASSFTTGGSEAFF
few,.,TRBV28,TRBJ2-7,TGTGCCAGCAGTTTACCCGGGACACTAAGCTCCTACGAGCAGTACTTC,CASSLPGTLSSYEQYF
.,.,TRBV6-1,TRBJ2-7,TGTGCCAGCAGCTTCTTTGCGGGATACGACTACGAGCAGTACTTC,CASSFFAGYDYEQYF
many,.,TRBV20-1,TRBJ2-7,TGCAGTGCACGGACTTATTACGAGCAGTACTTC,CSARTYYEQYF
many,.,TRBV7-3,TRBJ2-3,TGTGCCAGCAGCTTAACAGGTCCTAGCTTGCAAGATACGCAGTATTTT,CASSLTGPSLQDTQYF
many,TRBD2,TRBV20-1,TRBJ2-3,TGCAGTGCTAGAGATCCTGCGGCGGGGAGGGGCACAGATACGCAGTATTTT,CSARDPAAGRGTDTQYF
.,.,TRBV7-9,TRBJ2-7,TGTGCCAGCAGCTCACACCTACTGGAGCAGTACTTC,CASSSHLLEQYF
few,.,TRBV5-5,TRBJ2-5,TGTGCCAGCAGGCCAGACCTCCAGGGAAAAGAGACCCAGTACTTC,CASRPDLQGKETQYF
.,.,TRBV25-1,TRBJ2-6,TGTGCCAGCAGTGAATCCCCCATAGAGGTTACCTCTGGGGCCAACGTCCTGACTTTC,CASSESPIEVTSGANVLTF
few,.,TRBV29-1,TRBJ2-7,TGCAGCGTTGACACGCTCGCGTCGGGCGAGCAGTACTTC,CSVDTLASGEQYF
few,.,TRBV20-1,TRBJ2-3,TGCAGTGCTATTCAGGCCTCTAGCACAGATACGCAGTATTTT,CSAIQASSTDTQYF
.,.,TRBV11-1,TRBJ2-1,TGTGCCAGCAGCTTTCGGCAGGGAAGGAATCGGGAGCAGTTCTTC,CASSFRQGRNREQFF
few,.,TRBV7-2,TRBJ2-5,TGTGCCAGCAGCGCGACTAGTCCAGAGACCCAGTACTTC,CASSATSPETQYF
few,.,TRBV12-3/TRBV12-4,TRBJ2-5,TGTGCCAGCAGTTTAGAGGTGGGAGCGGCCCACCAAGAGACCCAGTACTTC,CASSLEVGAAHQETQYF
many,.,TRBV19,TRBJ2-3,TGTGCCAGTAGTATCAGAACGGCGGGCGTCACAGATACGCAGTATTTT,CASSIRTAGVTDTQYF
many,.,TRBV14,TRBJ2-7,TGTGCCAGCCCCCCCTACGAGCAGTACTTC,CASPPYEQYF
.,.,TRBV29-1,TRBJ1-2,TGCAGCGTTGAAGTAACTGTGGGAGATGGCTACACCTTC,CSVEVTVGDGYTF
.,.,TRBV5-1,TRBJ2-5,TGCGCCAGCAGCTTGAGAGGTCCGGGCAGGGAGGTTATAGGAGAGACCCAGTACTTC,CASSLRGPGREVIGETQYF
few,.,TRBV7-2,TRBJ1-5,TGTGCCAGCAGCTTAGAACAACCTTATAGCAATCAGCCCCAGCATTTT,CASSLEQPYSNQPQHF
.,TRBD1,TRBV20-1,TRBJ1-5,TGCAGTGCTCGAACAGGGGTAGGTCAGCCCCAGCATTTT,CSARTGVGQPQHF